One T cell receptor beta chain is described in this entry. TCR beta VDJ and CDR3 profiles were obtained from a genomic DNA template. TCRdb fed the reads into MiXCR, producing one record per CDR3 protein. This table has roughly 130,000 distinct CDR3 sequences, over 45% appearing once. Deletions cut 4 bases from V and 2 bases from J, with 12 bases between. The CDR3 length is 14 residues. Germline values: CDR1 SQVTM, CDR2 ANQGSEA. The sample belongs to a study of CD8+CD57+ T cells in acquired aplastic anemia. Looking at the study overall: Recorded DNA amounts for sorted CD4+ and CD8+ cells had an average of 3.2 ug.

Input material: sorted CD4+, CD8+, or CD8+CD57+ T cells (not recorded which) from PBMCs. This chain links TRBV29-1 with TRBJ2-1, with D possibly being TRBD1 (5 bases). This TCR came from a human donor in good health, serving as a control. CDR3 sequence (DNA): TGCAGCGTTGTTAGTCAGGGAACCTACAATGAGCAGTTCTTC. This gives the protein CSVVSQGTYNEQFF.